The 8 T cell receptor beta chains in this list originate from one sample, sequenced in a study of T cell responses to AZD1222 COVID-19 vaccine. Sequenced by immunoSEQ multiplex PCR; TCRdb stores in-frame clones only, minus some. Altogether 80,000 to 100,000 clones are present, roughly 85% being singletons, with the ten largest covering around 3.5%. Specimen: peripheral blood, collected 28 days after the second AZD1222 dose. These receptors were taken from an adult who received the AZD1222 COVID-19 vaccine.

The rearrangement joins TRBV3-1 (or the pseudogene TRBV3-2) to TRBJ1-1; D is unresolved. The CDR3 is 13 amino acids. Germline CDR1 and CDR2: LGHDT and YNNKEL (reference sequence). The germline V and J ends were trimmed by 4 bases and 3 bases, with 9 bases remaining between them. CDR3 loop: CASSPRGDTEAFF. For the CDR3, the DNA is TGTGCCAGCAGCCCCCGCGGTGACACTGAAGCTTTCTTT.

The genes are TRBV6-5 and TRBJ1-2, with D possibly matching TRBD1 (5 bases). This CDR3 comprises 14 residues. Per the germline V gene, CDR1 is MNHEY and CDR2 is SVGAGI. Trimming removed 2 bases at V and 3 bases at J, with 10 bases between. CDR3 amino acids: CASSYPGRYYGYTF. The CDR3 DNA sequence: TGTGCCAGCAGTTACCCGGGGCGCTACTATGGCTACACCTTC.

J is TRBJ2-1 and V is TRBV11-3; D is ambiguous. V lost 0 bases to trimming and J lost 7 bases, with 7 bases between them. Germline values: CDR1 SGHNT, CDR2 YENEEA. The CDR3 length is 13 residues. The CDR3 region has the DNA TGTGCCAGCAGCTTAGATTCGTCAAATGAGCAGTTCTTC. Translated: CASSLDSSNEQFF.

V gene TRBV5-3 combines with J gene TRBJ2-1; D perhaps matches TRBD2 (6 bases). TRBV5-3 is identified as an open reading frame with a role that is uncertain. The CDR3 is made up of 12 amino acids. V lost 8 bases to trimming and J lost 8 bases, with 14 bases between them. This chain's CDR3 is CAREKGGDEQFF. In nucleotides, the CDR3 is TGTGCCAGGGAAAAGGGCGGGGATGAGCAGTTCTTC.

V is TRBV9 and J is TRBJ2-5, with TRBD1 matching over 8 bases. Trimming took 0 bases from V and 4 from J; bases not matched to a gene: 5. The germline V gene encodes CDR1 SGDLS and CDR2 YYNGEE. This CDR3 has 15 amino acids. The CDR3 sequence is CASSVGQGARETQYF. CDR3 nucleotides: TGTGCCAGCAGCGTAGGTCAGGGGGCGAGAGAGACCCAGTACTTC.

This clone was recorded a few times. The chain links TRBV6-2 or TRBV6-3 to TRBJ2-1; TRBD2 matches at 10 bases. This CDR3 has 17 residues. Germline CDR1 is MNHEY and CDR2 is SVGEGT. The J segment lost 4 bases and the V segment lost 6 bases, leaving 12 bases of the junction unmatched. This CDR3 reads CASSPDRAGGFYNEQFF. DNA of the CDR3: TGTGCCAGCAGCCCCGACCGAGCGGGAGGGTTTTACAATGAGCAGTTCTTC.

The CDR3 DNA reads TGTGCCAGCAGCCGGGACAGGGTTAGCTCCTACGAGCAGTACTTC. As protein: CASSRDRVSSYEQYF. The rearrangement links TRBV14 to TRBJ2-7; TRBD1 matches 9 bases. With 4 bases clipped from V and 0 bases from J, the junction kept 4 bases outside the gene matches. The germline V gene encodes CDR1 SGHDN and CDR2 FVKESK. The CDR3 is 15 residues long.

The chain is built from TRBV19 and TRBJ1-3; D not certain. The V end lost 5 bases, the J end lost 0 bases, and 14 bases lay between the germline ends. The CDR3 is made up of 16 amino acids. Per the germline V gene, CDR1 is LNHDA and CDR2 is SQIVND (reference sequence). In DNA form, the CDR3 reads TGTGCCAGTAGTCATGTGACCACGATCTCTGGAAACACCATATATTTT. Protein product: CASSHVTTISGNTIYF. The full variable domain, with the rest looked up from reference TRBV19 and TRBJ1-3, is DGGITQSPKYLFRKEGQNVTLSCEQNLNHDAMYWYRQDPGQGLRLIYYSQIVNDFQKGDIAEGYSVSREKKESFPLTVTSAQKNPTAFYLCASSHVTTISGNTIYFGEGSWLTVV.